This T cell receptor (beta chain) emerged from a study of blood T cell repertoires in COVID-19. Study in general: Sources were T cells, B-cell-depleted T cells, or PBMCs; the material itself was cDNA or gDNA.

Original methodology: Reference gene primer amplification gave estimated nucleated cell counts. Profiling relied on immunoSEQ multiplex PCR, and the TCRdb table lists in-frame clones only, not all of them. That table gives V, J and clone size, and the DNA gave D and trimming. The sample holds 40,000 to 55,000 clones, more than 70% seen once. Trimming took 3 bases from V and 5 from J, leaving 13 bases between them. The CDR3 spans 14 residues. Germline-derived CDR1 and CDR2 are LNHDA and SQIVND (reference sequence). Sequencing used peripheral blood. The chain carries TRBV19 and TRBJ2-5; a possible D gene is TRBD2 (7 bases). This receptor was taken from a human donor in a cohort sampled during active COVID-19. CDR3 protein: CASSIAGAGETQYF. The CDR3 DNA reads as TGTGCCAGTAGTATCGCGGGGGCGGGCGAGACCCAGTACTTC.